These 23 T cell receptor beta chains came from one sample sequenced in a study of technical replicates of blood from several donors. Some clones are missing from TCRdb's copy, which holds only in-frame ones; the method was immunoSEQ multiplex PCR. The table lists some 80,000 clones, approximately 93% of them singletons. What was sequenced was T cells isolated from PBMCs. The receptors here all came from a human donor in good health.

Here the CDR3 DNA reads TGTGCCAGCAGTTACTTGGACAGGGCTGATGAAAAACTGTTTTTT. Protein sequence: CASSYLDRADEKLFF. The rearrangement joins TRBV6-6 to TRBJ1-4; 8 bases agree with TRBD1. Germline CDR1 MNHNY, CDR2 SVGAGI (reference sequence). This CDR3 is 15 amino acids long. J lost 6 bases, V lost 1 base, and 4 bases had no gene match.

The chain carries TRBV28 and TRBJ2-7, with D maybe TRBD2 (6 bases). Germline CDR1 reads MDHEN; CDR2 reads SYDVKM. This CDR3 has 13 amino acids. The V gene lost 3 bases and the J gene lost 2 bases, with 8 bases spanning the gap. The CDR3 is CASSFGGTYEQYF. As DNA, the CDR3 is TGTGCCAGCAGTTTTGGGGGGACCTACGAGCAGTACTTC.

The chain couples TRBV28 to TRBJ1-2; tentative D call: TRBD1 (5 bases). Trimming took off 7 bases at V and 0 bases at J, with 18 bases between the two ends. CDR1 and CDR2 (germline): MDHEN, SYDVKM. The length of the CDR3 is 16 residues. Here the CDR3 DNA reads TGTGCCAGCAAAGTACCGGGGGGATCTGCTAACTATGGCTACACCTTC. It codes for CASKVPGGSANYGYTF.

The CDR3 region has the DNA TGCAGTGTCTCGAATGAGCAGTTCTTC. Translated, it gives CSVSNEQFF. The chain carries TRBV20-1 and TRBJ2-1, with D uncertain. The V and J ends lost 7 bases and 7 bases respectively, with 5 bases between them. Germline-derived CDR1 and CDR2 are DFQATT and SNEGSKA (reference sequence). The CDR3 totals 9 residues.

The chain couples TRBV19 to TRBJ1-4, with TRBD1 identical over 9 bases. Trimming took 9 bases from V and 4 from J; bases not matched to a gene: 6. CDR1 is LNHDA and CDR2 is SQIVND in the germline V gene (reference sequence). The CDR3 has 14 amino acids. The CDR3 DNA sequence: TGTGCCAGCCGGGACAGGGATTATAATGAAAAACTGTTTTTT. Its protein product is CASRDRDYNEKLFF.

The sample holds one count of this clone. The rearrangement joins TRBV5-1 to TRBJ1-4; D unclear. V lost 2 bases, J lost 8 bases, and 10 bases lay in between. The CDR3 loop spans 13 amino acids. The germline V gene has CDR1 SGHRS and CDR2 YFSETQ. Here the CDR3 DNA reads TGCGCCAGCAGCTTCCAGGATCGGGAAAAACTGTTTTTT. This encodes CASSFQDREKLFF.

The chain recombines TRBV19 with TRBJ2-6, with 13 positions matching TRBD2. The trim removed 7 bases at V and 0 bases at J, leaving 9 bases unmatched. Looked up from germline, CDR1 is LNHDA and CDR2 is SQIVND (reference sequence). CDR3 length: 19 residues. The CDR3 sequence is CASIGTSGIRSSGANVLTF. DNA of the CDR3: TGTGCCAGTATTGGGACTAGCGGGATTCGGAGCTCTGGGGCCAACGTCCTGACTTTC.

This sequence joins TRBV13 and TRBJ1-3; 12 bases match TRBD1. Germline V gene lookup returns CDR1 PRHDT and CDR2 FYEKMQ (reference sequence). This CDR3 region has 15 residues. V trimming: 4 bases; J trimming: 4 bases; junction bases outside the gene matches: 2. The CDR3 DNA follows: TGTGCCAGCAGCTACGGGACAGGGGGCGGAAACACCATATATTTT. It yields the protein CASSYGTGGGNTIYF.

The gene calls are TRBV7-3 and TRBJ2-3; perhaps TRBD2 as D (6 bases). V lost 2 bases and J 6 bases, leaving 18 bases between the germline ends. Germline CDR1 and CDR2: SGHTA and FQGTGA. The CDR3 is 16 residues long. CDR3 in DNA: TGTGCCAGCAGCTTATCGGGGGTCTCGAGTGAGGATACGCAGTATTTT. This codes for CASSLSGVSSEDTQYF.

The CDR3 reads CASQTSGSQSEQYF. DNA of the CDR3: TGCGCCAGCCAGACTAGCGGGAGTCAGAGCGAGCAGTACTTC. The chain uses TRBV5-1 and TRBJ2-7, with 12 bases aligning to TRBD2. This CDR3 comprises 14 residues. Germline CDR1 and CDR2: SGHRS and YFSETQ. Trimming took 7 bases from V and 6 from J; bases not matched to a gene: 8.

V gene TRBV6-6 combines with J gene TRBJ2-7, with a possible D match to TRBD2 (5 bases). V was pared by 2 bases and J by 2 bases, with 10 bases between. Looked up from germline, CDR1 is MNHNY and CDR2 is SVGAGI (reference sequence). This CDR3 comprises 14 residues. CDR3 sequence (DNA): TGTGCCAGCAGTTACCGCGGACTCGCCTACGAGCAGTACTTC. Its protein product is CASSYRGLAYEQYF.

J is TRBJ2-7 and V is TRBV7-9; the D gene is possibly TRBD2 (5 bases). Trimming removed 4 bases at V and 2 bases at J, with 12 bases between. CDR3 length: 14 amino acids. Germline CDR1 reads SEHNR; CDR2 reads FQNEAQ (reference sequence). The chain's CDR3 is CASSSFEGTYEQYF. CDR3 nucleotides: TGTGCCAGCAGCTCCTTCGAGGGAACCTACGAGCAGTACTTC.

The V call is TRBV28, the J call TRBJ2-2; tentatively, D is TRBD2 (6 bases). V lost 6 bases, J lost 5 bases, and 13 bases lay in between. CDR1 MDHEN and CDR2 SYDVKM come from the germline V gene. The CDR3 length is 14 residues. The CDR3 DNA reads TGTGCCAGCAGGAAGACTGGAGGGACCGGGGAGCTGTTTTTT. It codes for CASRKTGGTGELFF.

This clone was observed a single time. The gene calls are TRBV27 and TRBJ2-7; maybe TRBD1 (5 bases). Trimming removed 3 bases at V and 2 bases at J, with 11 bases between. Per the germline V gene, CDR1 is MNHEY and CDR2 is SMNVEV (reference sequence). The CDR3 covers 14 residues. The CDR3 reads CASSLVAGPYEQYF. In DNA, the CDR3 is TGTGCCAGCAGTTTGGTGGCAGGGCCCTACGAGCAGTACTTC.

V and J are TRBV4-2 and TRBJ1-1; TRBD1 might be the D (6 bases). Germline-derived CDR1 and CDR2 are LGHNA and YNFKEQ. This CDR3 comprises 18 residues. V was cut by 4 bases and J by 0 bases, with 21 bases left in between. The CDR3 reads CASSLLTLQGTVNTEAFF. The CDR3 bases are TGTGCCAGCAGCCTTTTGACGCTACAGGGTACGGTGAACACTGAAGCTTTCTTT.

This clone has just one count. The rearrangement joins TRBV6-1 to TRBJ1-5; unclear D gene. Germline CDR1 and CDR2: MNHNS and SASEGT. The CDR3 covers 14 residues. V was clipped by 7 bases and J by 6 bases, with 16 bases between them. The DNA for the CDR3 is TGTGCCAGCAATCCCCTATCTGCTAGTCAGCCCCAGCATTTT. Translating it yields CASNPLSASQPQHF.

This rearrangement joins TRBV27 to TRBJ1-4; D gene unclear. Germline-derived CDR1 and CDR2 are MNHEY and SMNVEV (reference sequence). The CDR3 is made up of 14 amino acids. The V and J ends lost 4 bases and 2 bases respectively, with 8 bases between them. CDR3 region: CASSSEGTNEKLFF. The CDR3 DNA follows: TGTGCCAGCAGTTCCGAGGGCACTAATGAAAAACTGTTTTTT.

This chain links TRBV5-4 with TRBJ2-2; D is unresolved. Trimming removed 4 bases from V and 2 bases from J, with 9 bases in between. Germline-derived CDR1 and CDR2 are SGHNT and YYREEE (reference sequence). CDR3 length equals 14 residues. For the CDR3, the DNA is TGTGCCAGCAGCGTAAACTTTAACACCGGGGAGCTGTTTTTT. Translated: CASSVNFNTGELFF.

This clone occurred once. As DNA, the CDR3 is TGTGCCAGCAGCCCCCAGACAGGGTCCTACGAGCAGTACTTC. Translating it yields CASSPQTGSYEQYF. V is TRBV9 and J is TRBJ2-7, with TRBD1 identical over 7 bases. CDR1 is SGDLS, CDR2 YYNGEE, per germline. The CDR3 is 14 residues long. V dropped 4 bases and J dropped 1; count of bases not matched to a gene: 5.

The V gene is TRBV2, the J gene TRBJ1-5; 11 bases align to TRBD1. The length of the CDR3 is 16 residues. J lost 0 bases, V lost 8 bases, and 6 bases had no gene match. CDR1 and CDR2 from the germline V gene are SNHLY and FYNNEI. The CDR3 loop reads CASPGQGEPSNQPQHF. The CDR3 DNA sequence: TGTGCCAGCCCGGGACAGGGGGAACCTAGCAATCAGCCCCAGCATTTT. The whole variable domain, filled in from reference TRBV2 and TRBJ1-5, reads EPEVTQTPSHQVTQMGQEVILRCVPISNHLYFYWYRQILGQKVEFLVSFYNNEISEKSEIFDDQFSVERPDGSNFTLKIRSTKLEDSAMYFCASPGQGEPSNQPQHFGDGTRLSIL.

This chain joins TRBV18 and TRBJ1-1; D not resolved. CDR1 is KGHSH, CDR2 LQKENI, per germline. Trimming took off 3 bases at V and 3 bases at J, with 11 bases between the two ends. The CDR3 covers 14 residues. The CDR3 reads CASSPEVFHTEAFF. CDR3 bases: TGTGCCAGCTCACCTGAGGTGTTCCACACTGAAGCTTTCTTT. The variable domain in full, completed from reference TRBV18 and TRBJ1-1, reads NAGVMQNPRHLVRRRGQEARLRCSPMKGHSHVYWYRQLPEEGLKFMVYLQKENIIDESGMPKERFSAEFPKEGPSILRIQQVVRGDSAAYFCASSPEVFHTEAFFGQGTRLTVV.

The chain employs TRBV9 and TRBJ2-7, with 10 nucleotides matching TRBD1. The trim removed 7 bases at V and 4 bases at J, leaving 11 bases unmatched. Germline lookup yields CDR1 SGDLS and CDR2 YYNGEE. The CDR3 is made up of 15 amino acids. The CDR3 nucleotides are TGTGCCAGCGCCGCGGGACAGGGGTTTTTGTACGAGCAGTACTTC. This gives the protein CASAAGQGFLYEQYF.

The V and J genes are TRBV7-9 and TRBJ2-2, with 9 bases aligning to TRBD2. Germline CDR1 and CDR2: SEHNR and FQNEAQ (reference sequence). The V and J ends lost 4 bases and 4 bases, in that order; junction bases with no gene match: 7. The CDR3 has 16 residues. The CDR3 loop reads CASSSEPGLATGELFF. For the CDR3, the DNA is TGTGCCAGCAGCTCCGAACCGGGACTAGCCACCGGGGAGCTGTTTTTT.